The clone carrying this T cell receptor beta chain was detected many times. Its antigen is unidentified. The record originates from a study of T cells in Graves' hyperthyroidism and ophthalmopathy. Uncontrolled infection, other autoimmune disease, pregnancy or lactation led to exclusion. First hyperthyroidism diagnosis is when the blood sample was obtained, before any ophthalmopathy symptoms. General study findings and limits: Most clonotypes that expanded in the thyroid above 0.001 also showed up in blood.

Germline-derived CDR1 and CDR2 are MNHNS and SASEGT. The V end lost 0 bases, the J end lost 5 bases, and 20 bases lay between the germline ends. The CDR3 spans 18 residues. The TCR beta CDR3 regions underwent amplification using RNA transcripts as the source. TCR CDR3 regions were first amplified by RT-PCR with HTBI primers. TCRdb fed the multiplex PCR reads into MiXCR, producing one record per CDR3 protein. This table holds 300,000 to 450,000 distinct CDR3 sequences, about 15% found once. The J gene is TRBJ1-5, the V gene TRBV6-1; D is ambiguous. This TCR derives from a woman aged 18 to 35 with Graves' hyperthyroidism that later progressed to Graves' ophthalmopathy. The sample consisted of blood. Written as DNA, the CDR3 is TGTGCCAGCAGTGAAGCGCAGCTTCGGTTGAGTCAAGATCAGCCCCAGCATTTT. Translated, it gives CASSEAQLRLSQDQPQHF.